These T cell receptor beta chains were read from a single sample in a study of naive and memory T cell subsets. TCRdb recomputed calls from the UMI-ligation and nested PCR reads with MiXCR, one row per CDR3 protein. The sample yields roughly 100,000 distinct CDR3 sequences, 13% to 15% seen once. Sequenced: naive CD8+ T cells from blood. All receptors come from a human donor in good health. The CDR3 runs from the conserved cysteine through the conserved F or W. A D gene is named only where the DNA matches it firmly. Rows give clone size only sometimes, using once, few, many, or a class for an expanded clone.

CDR3,DNA,D,V,size,J
CSAFAPFETVASRDNEQFF,TGCAGTGCCTTCGCCCCTTTTGAGACGGTAGCTTCGAGGGACAATGAGCAGTTCTTC,-,TRBV20-1,-,TRBJ2-1
CASSQAWTSSEQYF,TGTGCCAGCAGCCAAGCCTGGACTAGCTCCGAGCAGTACTTC,TRBD2,TRBV3-1,-,TRBJ2-7
CASSLAGNQETQYF,TGTGCCAGCAGCTTGGCGGGGAATCAAGAGACCCAGTACTTC,-,TRBV5-6,-,TRBJ2-5
CASSQGTEAFF,TGCGCCAGCAGCCAGGGGACTGAAGCTTTCTTT,-,TRBV5-1,many,TRBJ1-1
CASSFHGYEQYF,TGTGCCAGCAGTTTCCACGGCTACGAGCAGTACTTC,-,TRBV12-3/TRBV12-4,-,TRBJ2-7
CASSMGGADTQYF,TGTGCCAGTAGTATGGGGGGAGCAGATACGCAGTATTTT,-,TRBV19,few,TRBJ2-3
CSARALAENPYEQYF,TGCAGTGCTAGGGCCCTAGCGGAAAACCCCTACGAGCAGTACTTC,TRBD2,TRBV20-1,many,TRBJ2-7
CASSQGPVTEAFF,TGCGCCAGCAGCCAGGGACCCGTCACTGAAGCTTTCTTT,-,TRBV4-1,many,TRBJ1-1
CATSRDASINEQFF,TGTGCCACCAGCAGAGATGCCAGTATCAATGAGCAGTTCTTC,-,TRBV15,-,TRBJ2-1
CASSHSREGSYNEQFF,TGTGCCAGCAGTCACTCCAGAGAGGGGTCCTACAATGAGCAGTTCTTC,-,TRBV2,-,TRBJ2-1
CASSLNRDSFYEQYF,TGTGCCAGCAGTCTAAACCGGGACAGTTTCTACGAGCAGTACTTC,TRBD1,TRBV6-2/TRBV6-3,many,TRBJ2-7
CASSYDSGSPESSYEQYF,TGTGCCAGCAGTTACGATAGCGGGTCTCCAGAAAGCTCCTACGAGCAGTACTTC,TRBD2,TRBV6-2/TRBV6-3,-,TRBJ2-7
CASRVAGVLNTDTQYF,TGTGCCAGCAGGGTAGCGGGAGTTCTGAACACAGATACGCAGTATTTT,TRBD2,TRBV2,once,TRBJ2-3
CASSLGGGRAFF,TGTGCCAGCAGCTTAGGCGGGGGCCGAGCTTTCTTT,-,TRBV7-6,few,TRBJ1-1
CASSLARGETNVDTQYF,TGTGCCAGCAGCTTAGCGCGGGGAGAAACGAACGTGGATACGCAGTATTTT,-,TRBV7-8,-,TRBJ2-3
CATSESLQGATNEKLFF,TGTGCCACTTCCGAAAGCCTCCAGGGGGCCACCAATGAAAAACTGTTTTTT,TRBD1,TRBV7-2,few,TRBJ1-4
CASSWTSSYNSPLHF,TGTGCCAGCAGCTGGACCAGCTCCTATAATTCACCCCTCCACTTT,-,TRBV5-6,many,TRBJ1-6
CASSQEVTRALSYEQYF,TGCGCCAGCAGCCAAGAAGTTACGCGGGCCCTCTCCTACGAGCAGTACTTC,-,TRBV4-3,-,TRBJ2-7
CASKLGMRYTF,TGTGCCAGCAAACTGGGCATGCGCTACACCTTC,-,TRBV12-3/TRBV12-4,many,TRBJ1-2
CASSPGQGHYNEQFF,TGTGCCAGCAGTCCGGGACAGGGGCACTACAATGAGCAGTTCTTC,TRBD1,TRBV12-3/TRBV12-4,-,TRBJ2-1
CASSQDLAINEQFF,TGTGCCAGCAGCCAAGACCTAGCTATTAATGAGCAGTTCTTC,-,TRBV3-1,-,TRBJ2-1
CASSLAYEGNTEAFF,TGTGCCAGCAGCTTAGCTTATGAGGGAAACACTGAAGCTTTCTTT,-,TRBV7-8,few,TRBJ1-1
CASSQVRRNGYTF,TGCGCCAGCAGCCAGGTTAGGCGTAACGGCTACACCTTC,-,TRBV4-1,-,TRBJ1-2
CASSFEVTQYF,TGTGCCAGCAGCTTCGAAGTTACGCAGTATTTT,-,TRBV7-9,-,TRBJ2-3
CATIGTGGEAFF,TGTGCCACCATTGGGACAGGGGGTGAAGCTTTCTTT,TRBD1,TRBV24-1,many,TRBJ1-1
CASSETGGETQYF,TGTGCCAGCAGTGAGACAGGGGGCGAGACCCAGTACTTC,TRBD1,TRBV2,-,TRBJ2-5
CASSPPRGETEAFF,TGTGCCAGCAGCCCCCCCCGCGGGGAAACTGAAGCTTTCTTT,-,TRBV9,many,TRBJ1-1
CASMESFDQPQHF,TGTGCCAGCATGGAGTCCTTCGATCAGCCCCAGCATTTT,-,TRBV2,many,TRBJ1-5
CASSQRLGNLYEQYF,TGCGCCAGCAGCCAACGACTAGGCAATCTCTACGAGCAGTACTTC,-,TRBV4-3,many,TRBJ2-7
CSARDGSYEQYF,TGCAGTGCTAGGGACGGCTCCTACGAGCAGTACTTC,-,TRBV20-1,-,TRBJ2-7
CASSFLAANSPLHF,TGTGCCAGCAGTTTCCTGGCTGCGAATTCACCCCTCCACTTT,-,TRBV28,few,TRBJ1-6
CASTGTSGRSNEQFF,TGTGCCAGCACCGGGACTAGCGGGAGAAGCAATGAGCAGTTCTTC,TRBD2,TRBV12-3/TRBV12-4,-,TRBJ2-1